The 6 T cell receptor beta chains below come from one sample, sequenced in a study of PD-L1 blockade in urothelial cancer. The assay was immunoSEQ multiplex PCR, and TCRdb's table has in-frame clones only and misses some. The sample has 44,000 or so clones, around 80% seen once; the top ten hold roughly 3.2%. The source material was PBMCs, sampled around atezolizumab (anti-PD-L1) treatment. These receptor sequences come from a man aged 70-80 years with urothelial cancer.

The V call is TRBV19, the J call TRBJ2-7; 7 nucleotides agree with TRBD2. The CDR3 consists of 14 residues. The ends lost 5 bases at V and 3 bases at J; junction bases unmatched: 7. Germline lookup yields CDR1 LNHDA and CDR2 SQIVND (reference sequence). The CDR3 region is CASSHALAVYEQYF. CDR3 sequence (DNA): TGTGCCAGTAGTCATGCGCTAGCGGTCTACGAGCAGTACTTC.

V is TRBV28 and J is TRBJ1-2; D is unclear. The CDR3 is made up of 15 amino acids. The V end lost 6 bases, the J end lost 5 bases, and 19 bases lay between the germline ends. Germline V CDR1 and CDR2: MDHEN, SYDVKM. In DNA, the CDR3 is TGTGCCAGCAGGGGTACAATGAGGCAACGGTATGGCTACACCTTC. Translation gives CASRGTMRQRYGYTF.

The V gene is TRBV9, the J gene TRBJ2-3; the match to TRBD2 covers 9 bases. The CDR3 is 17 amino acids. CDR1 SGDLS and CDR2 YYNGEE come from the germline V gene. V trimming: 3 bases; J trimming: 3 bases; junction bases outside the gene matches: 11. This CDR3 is CASSAHGGRAETDTQYF. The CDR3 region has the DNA TGTGCCAGCAGCGCTCATGGCGGGAGGGCCGAGACAGATACGCAGTATTTT.

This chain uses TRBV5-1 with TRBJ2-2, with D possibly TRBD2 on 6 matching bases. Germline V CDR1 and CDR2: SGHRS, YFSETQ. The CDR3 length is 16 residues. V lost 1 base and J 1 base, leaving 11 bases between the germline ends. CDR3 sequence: CASSLRLAMNTGELFF. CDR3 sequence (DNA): TGCGCCAGCAGCTTGCGGCTAGCGATGAACACCGGGGAGCTGTTTTTT.

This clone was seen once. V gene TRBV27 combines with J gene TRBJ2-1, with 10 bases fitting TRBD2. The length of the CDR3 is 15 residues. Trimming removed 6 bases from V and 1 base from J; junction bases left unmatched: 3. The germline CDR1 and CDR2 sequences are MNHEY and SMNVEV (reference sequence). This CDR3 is CASRPTSGSYNEQFF. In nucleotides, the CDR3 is TGTGCCAGCAGACCGACTAGCGGGTCCTACAATGAGCAGTTCTTC.

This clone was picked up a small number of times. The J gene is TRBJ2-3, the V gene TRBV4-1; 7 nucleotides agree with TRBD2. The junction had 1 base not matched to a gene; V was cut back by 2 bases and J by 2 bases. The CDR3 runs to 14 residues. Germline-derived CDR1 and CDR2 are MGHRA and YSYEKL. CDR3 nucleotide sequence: TGCGCCAGCAGCCAAAGCGGGGACACAGATACGCAGTATTTT. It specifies CASSQSGDTDTQYF.